A single sample gave rise to the 10 T cell receptor beta chains below, sequenced in a study of shared clonotypes between healthy human individuals. TCRdb's copy holds only in-frame clones and misses some; the assay was immunoSEQ multiplex PCR. The sample contains about 710,000 clones, around 73% of which appear only once. The sequencing input was memory CD4+ T cells sorted from blood. Regarding subset: CD45RA-negative fraction. The receptor source for this set is a young woman in good health.

The chain joins TRBV28 to TRBJ1-2; D unresolved. V lost 5 bases and J lost 3, with 10 bases in between. CDR1 and CDR2 from the germline V gene are MDHEN and SYDVKM. CDR3 size: 13 residues. CDR3 sequence: CASSTREYYGYTF. The CDR3 nucleotides are TGTGCCAGCAGTACCCGGGAGTACTATGGCTACACCTTC.

This rearrangement joins TRBV7-9 to TRBJ1-1; D gene unclear. Trimming left V 5 bases short and J 3 bases short, with 10 bases between. Germline CDR1 SEHNR, CDR2 FQNEAQ (reference sequence). The CDR3 has 13 amino acids. In nucleotides, the CDR3 is TGTGCCAGCAGCCCCGGCAGCCACACTGAAGCTTTCTTT. Translation gives CASSPGSHTEAFF.

The chain has TRBV29-1 and TRBJ1-1; no definite D call. CDR1 SQVTM and CDR2 ANQGSEA come from the germline V gene. This CDR3 is built from 13 residues. V was trimmed by 1 base and J by 4 bases, leaving 10 bases between them. DNA of the CDR3: TGCAGCGTTGAAGGCAGGTCGGGCACTGAAGCTTTCTTT. Translating it yields CSVEGRSGTEAFF. The variable domain in full, with the rest retrieved from reference TRBV29-1 and TRBJ1-1, is SAVISQKPSRDICQRGTSLTIQCQVDSQVTMMFWYRQQPGQSLTLIATANQGSEATYESGFVIDKFPISRPNLTFSTLTVSNMSPEDSSIYLCSVEGRSGTEAFFGQGTRLTVV.

V usage is TRBV14 and J usage is TRBJ2-3; maybe TRBD1 (6 bases). V was shortened by 4 bases and J by 1 base, with 15 bases between the two germline ends. Germline loops: CDR1 SGHDN, CDR2 FVKESK. This CDR3 spans 16 amino acids. CDR3 coding DNA: TGTGCCAGCAGCCGGGGGCCCATCGACCGCACAGATACGCAGTATTTT. Encoded protein: CASSRGPIDRTDTQYF.

This clone was counted once. The chain employs TRBV4-1 and TRBJ1-6, with D possibly being TRBD1 (5 bases). Germline V gene lookup returns CDR1 MGHRA and CDR2 YSYEKL. V was shortened by 6 bases and J by 11 bases, with 23 bases between the two germline ends. The CDR3 is 16 amino acids. In DNA form, the CDR3 reads TGCGCCAGCAGGGGGGTCGGGCAGAGAGCTTACGCACCCCTCCACTTT. This encodes CASRGVGQRAYAPLHF.

The chain carries TRBV10-2 and TRBJ2-7; 13 nucleotides align to TRBD2. Unmatched junction bases numbered 13, after V lost 2 bases and J lost 3 bases. The CDR3 has 19 residues. Germline lookup yields CDR1 WSHSY and CDR2 SAAADI. The CDR3 sequence is CASSERAGTSGTLGYEQYF. The DNA for the CDR3 is TGCGCCAGCAGTGAGAGGGCCGGGACTAGCGGGACGCTGGGCTACGAGCAGTACTTC.

In DNA, the CDR3 is TGTGCCAGCACCCCGTTGGCGGGAGGGATATACGAGCAGTACTTC. This translates into CASTPLAGGIYEQYF. The chain joins TRBV27 to TRBJ2-7, with TRBD2 matching 9 bases. V lost 7 bases and J lost 4; bases outside the gene matches: 11. Germline loops: CDR1 MNHEY, CDR2 SMNVEV (reference sequence). This CDR3 has 15 amino acids.

This chain links TRBV28 with TRBJ1-1; D not certain. Germline V gene sequence: CDR1 MDHEN, CDR2 SYDVKM. The CDR3 is made up of 14 amino acids. V was trimmed by 3 bases and J by 0 bases, leaving 8 bases between them. CDR3 sequence reads: CASSLQTMNTEAFF. The CDR3 DNA reads TGTGCCAGCAGTTTGCAGACCATGAACACTGAAGCTTTCTTT.

The chain couples TRBV5-1 to TRBJ2-7, with D maybe TRBD2 (7 bases). The germline CDR1 and CDR2 sequences are SGHRS and YFSETQ. The CDR3 is made up of 16 amino acids. The germline V and J ends were trimmed by 7 bases and 0 bases, with 20 bases remaining between them. The CDR3 reads CASHWGAGGSSYEQYF. For the CDR3, the DNA is TGCGCCAGCCATTGGGGGGCTGGCGGGAGCTCCTACGAGCAGTACTTC. Full variable domain (missing parts from reference TRBV5-1 and TRBJ2-7): KAGVTQTPRYLIKTRGQQVTLSCSPISGHRSVSWYQQTPGQGLQFLFEYFSETQRNKGNFPGRFSGRQFSNSRSEMNVSTLELGDSALYLCASHWGAGGSSYEQYFGPGTRLTVT.

The chain combines TRBV6-1 with TRBJ2-1, with 8 positions matching TRBD2. There are 15 residues in the CDR3. J gave up 6 bases and V 6 bases, and 10 bases lay outside the gene matches. Germline CDR1 reads MNHNS; CDR2 reads SASEGT. The CDR3 sequence is CASRVVREGFNEQFF. The CDR3 DNA reads TGTGCCAGCAGGGTGGTCCGGGAGGGTTTCAATGAGCAGTTCTTC.